This T cell receptor (beta chain) came from a study of regulatory T cells in long-lasting Graves disease. Arm-PCR of CDR3 regions with iRepertoire HTBI primers generated TCR beta libraries. TCRdb processed the multiplex PCR reads anew with MiXCR; each CDR3 protein has one entry. The table records around 450,000 distinct CDR3 sequences, 15% of them present only once. Unmatched junction bases numbered 10, after V lost 7 bases and J lost 12 bases. CDR3 length: 15 residues. Germline loops: CDR1 SGHAT, CDR2 FQNNGV. This clonotype occurred many times. The antigen is undetermined. Time point in this sample: newly diagnosed GD, antithyroid drugs for less than 3 months. From PBMCs, RNA was extracted and then used to make the TCR library. Study-level points and caveats: Gene preferences differed: TRBV28, TRBJ1-2, TRBJ2-5 in persistent cases. Exclusively peripheral blood, rather than thyroid tissue, was studied.

The same data also contributed to another study, on T cells in Graves' hyperthyroidism and ophthalmopathy. That source notes: Patients were excluded because of uncontrolled infection, other autoimmune disease, pregnancy or lactation.

The chain couples TRBV11-2 to TRBJ2-1, with 15 positions matching TRBD2. This TCR came from a woman in her 40s with Graves disease. Sequencing was performed on peripheral blood mononuclear cells (PBMCs), taken at new diagnosis, from a patient treated with antithyroid drugs. The CDR3 nucleotides are TGTGCCAGCACCCCACCGGGACTAGCGGGAGGAGGGCAGTTCTTC. This translates into CASTPPGLAGGGQFF.